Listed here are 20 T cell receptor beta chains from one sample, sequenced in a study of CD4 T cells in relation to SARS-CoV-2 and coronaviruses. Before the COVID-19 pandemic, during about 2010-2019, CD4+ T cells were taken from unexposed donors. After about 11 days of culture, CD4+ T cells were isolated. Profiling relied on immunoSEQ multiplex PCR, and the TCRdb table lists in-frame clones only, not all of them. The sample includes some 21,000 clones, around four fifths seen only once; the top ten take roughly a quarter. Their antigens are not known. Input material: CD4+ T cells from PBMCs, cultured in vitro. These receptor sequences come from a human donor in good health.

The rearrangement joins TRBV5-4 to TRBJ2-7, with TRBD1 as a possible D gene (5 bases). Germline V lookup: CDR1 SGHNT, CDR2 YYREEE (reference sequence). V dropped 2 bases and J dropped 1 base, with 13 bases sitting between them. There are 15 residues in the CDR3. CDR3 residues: CASSFIGRQSYEQYF. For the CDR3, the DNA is TGTGCCAGCAGCTTTATCGGTAGACAGTCCTACGAGCAGTACTTC.

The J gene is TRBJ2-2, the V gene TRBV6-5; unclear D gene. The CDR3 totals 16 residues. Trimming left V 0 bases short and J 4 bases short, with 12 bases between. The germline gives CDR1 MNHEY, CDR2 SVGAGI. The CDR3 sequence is CASSYSALTTTGELFF. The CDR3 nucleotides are TGTGCCAGCAGTTACTCGGCCCTCACCACCACCGGGGAGCTGTTTTTT.

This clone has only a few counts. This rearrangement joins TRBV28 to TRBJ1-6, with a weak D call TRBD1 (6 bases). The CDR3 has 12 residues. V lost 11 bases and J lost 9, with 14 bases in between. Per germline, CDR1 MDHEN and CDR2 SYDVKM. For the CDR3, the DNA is TGTGCCTTTGGGCAGGGGAGTTCACCCCTCCACTTT. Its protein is CAFGQGSSPLHF.

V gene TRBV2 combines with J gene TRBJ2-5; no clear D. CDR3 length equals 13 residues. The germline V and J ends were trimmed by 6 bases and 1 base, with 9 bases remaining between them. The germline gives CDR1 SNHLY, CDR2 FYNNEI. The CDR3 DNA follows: TGTGCCAGCAGGGGTACAGTCCAAGAGACCCAGTACTTC. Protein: CASRGTVQETQYF.

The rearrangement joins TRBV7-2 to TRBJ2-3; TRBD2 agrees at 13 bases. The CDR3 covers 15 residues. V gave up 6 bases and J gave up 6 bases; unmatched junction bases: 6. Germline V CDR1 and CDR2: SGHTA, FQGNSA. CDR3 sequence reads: CASSLGLAGMDTQYF. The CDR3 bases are TGTGCCAGCAGTTTGGGACTAGCGGGGATGGATACGCAGTATTTT.

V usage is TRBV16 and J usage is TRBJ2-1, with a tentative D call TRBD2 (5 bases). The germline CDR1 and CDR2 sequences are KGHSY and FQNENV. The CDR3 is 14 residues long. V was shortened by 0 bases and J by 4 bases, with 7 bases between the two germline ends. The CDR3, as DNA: TGTGCCAGCAGCCAATCTTCGGGGTACAATGAGCAGTTCTTC. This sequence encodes CASSQSSGYNEQFF.

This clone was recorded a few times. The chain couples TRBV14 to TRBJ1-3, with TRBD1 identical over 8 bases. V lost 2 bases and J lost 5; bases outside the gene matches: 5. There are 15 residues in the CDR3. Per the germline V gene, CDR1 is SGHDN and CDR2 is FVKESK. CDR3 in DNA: TGTGCCAGCAGCCAAAGGAGACAGGGGAGAAACACCATATATTTT. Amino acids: CASSQRRQGRNTIYF.

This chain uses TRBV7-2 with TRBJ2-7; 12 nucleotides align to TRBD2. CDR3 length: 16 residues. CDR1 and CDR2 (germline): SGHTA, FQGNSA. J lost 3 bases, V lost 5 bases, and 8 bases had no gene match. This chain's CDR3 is CASSVTSGGILYEQYF. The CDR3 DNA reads TGTGCCAGCAGCGTTACTAGCGGGGGGATCCTCTACGAGCAGTACTTC.

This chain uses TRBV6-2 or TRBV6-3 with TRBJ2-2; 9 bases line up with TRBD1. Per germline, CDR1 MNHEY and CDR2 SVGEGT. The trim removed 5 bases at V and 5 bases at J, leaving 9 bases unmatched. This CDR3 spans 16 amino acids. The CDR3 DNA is TGTGCCAGCAGTCCAATCGGACAGGGGAGGACCGGGGAGCTGTTTTTT. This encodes CASSPIGQGRTGELFF.

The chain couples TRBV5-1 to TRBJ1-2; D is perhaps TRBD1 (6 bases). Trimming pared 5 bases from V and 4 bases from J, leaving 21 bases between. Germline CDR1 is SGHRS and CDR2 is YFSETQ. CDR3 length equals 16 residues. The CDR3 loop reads CASSLRTAELLYGYTF. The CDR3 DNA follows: TGCGCCAGCAGTTTACGGACAGCCGAATTGCTCTATGGCTACACCTTC.

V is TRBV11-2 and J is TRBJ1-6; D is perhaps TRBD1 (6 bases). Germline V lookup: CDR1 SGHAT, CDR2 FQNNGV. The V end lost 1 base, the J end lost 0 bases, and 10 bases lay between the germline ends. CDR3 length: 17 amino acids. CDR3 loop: CASSLGGQSSYNSPLHF. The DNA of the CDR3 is TGTGCCAGCAGCTTAGGGGGACAAAGCTCCTATAATTCACCCCTCCACTTT.

The DNA for the CDR3 is TGCAGCGTTGGTCAGGGGAGTAATGAGCAGTTCTTC. Its protein is CSVGQGSNEQFF. The rearrangement links TRBV29-1 to TRBJ2-1, with a weak D call TRBD1 (6 bases). This CDR3 spans 12 amino acids. The germline V and J ends were trimmed by 4 bases and 7 bases, with 11 bases remaining between them. Looked up from germline, CDR1 is SQVTM and CDR2 is ANQGSEA.

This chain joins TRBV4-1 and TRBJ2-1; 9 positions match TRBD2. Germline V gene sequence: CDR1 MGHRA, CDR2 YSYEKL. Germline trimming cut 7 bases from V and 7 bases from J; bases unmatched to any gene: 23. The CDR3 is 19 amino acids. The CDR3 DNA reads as TGCGCCAGCATACCTGTGGGGCGGGAGGGCCTCGGTTTGATGAATGAGCAGTTCTTC. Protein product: CASIPVGREGLGLMNEQFF.

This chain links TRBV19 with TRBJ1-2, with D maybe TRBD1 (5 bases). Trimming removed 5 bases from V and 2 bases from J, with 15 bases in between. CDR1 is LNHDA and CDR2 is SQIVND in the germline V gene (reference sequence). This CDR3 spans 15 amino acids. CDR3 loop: CASSSTPGANYGYTF. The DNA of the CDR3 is TGTGCCAGTAGTTCCACCCCCGGGGCGAACTATGGCTACACCTTC.

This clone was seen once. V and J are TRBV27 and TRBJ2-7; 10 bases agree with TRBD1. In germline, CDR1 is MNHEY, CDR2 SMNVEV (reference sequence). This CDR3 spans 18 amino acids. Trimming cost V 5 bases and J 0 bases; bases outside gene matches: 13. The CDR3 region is CASSPRGLGQGSSYEQYF. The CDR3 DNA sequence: TGTGCCAGCAGTCCCCGGGGGCTGGGACAGGGGAGCTCCTACGAGCAGTACTTC.

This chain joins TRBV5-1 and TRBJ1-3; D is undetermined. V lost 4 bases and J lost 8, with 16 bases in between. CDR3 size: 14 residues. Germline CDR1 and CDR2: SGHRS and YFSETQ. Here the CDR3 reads CASSPRPIGDTIYF. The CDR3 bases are TGCGCCAGCAGCCCCCGCCCGATCGGAGACACCATATATTTT.

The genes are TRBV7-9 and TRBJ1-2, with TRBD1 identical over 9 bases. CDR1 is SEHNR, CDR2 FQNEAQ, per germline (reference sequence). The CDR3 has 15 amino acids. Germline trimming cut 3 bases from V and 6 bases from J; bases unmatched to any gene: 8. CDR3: CASSLGSTGGHGYTF. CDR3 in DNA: TGTGCCAGCAGCTTGGGGTCTACAGGGGGCCATGGCTACACCTTC.

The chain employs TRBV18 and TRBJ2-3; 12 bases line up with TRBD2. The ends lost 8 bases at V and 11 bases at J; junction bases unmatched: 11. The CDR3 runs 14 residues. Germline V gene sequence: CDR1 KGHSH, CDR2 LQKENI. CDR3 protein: CASTTSGGSGEQYF. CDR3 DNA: TGTGCCAGCACGACTAGCGGGGGCTCCGGGGAGCAGTATTTT.

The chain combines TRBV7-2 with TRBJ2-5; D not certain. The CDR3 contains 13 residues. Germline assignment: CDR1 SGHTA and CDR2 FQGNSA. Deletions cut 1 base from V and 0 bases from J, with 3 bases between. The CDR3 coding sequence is TGTGCCAGCAGCTTAGGAGACCAAGAGACCCAGTACTTC. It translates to CASSLGDQETQYF.

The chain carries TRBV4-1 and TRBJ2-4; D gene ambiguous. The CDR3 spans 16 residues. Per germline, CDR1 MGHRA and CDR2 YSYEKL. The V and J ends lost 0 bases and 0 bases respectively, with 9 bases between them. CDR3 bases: TGCGCCAGCAGCCAAGATGACTTCGTAGCCAAAAACATTCAGTACTTC. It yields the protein CASSQDDFVAKNIQYF.